A single sample is the source of the 13 T cell receptor beta chains below, sequenced in a study of blood T cell repertoires in COVID-19. Sequencing used immunoSEQ multiplex PCR; TCRdb keeps in-frame clones, though not all of them. Here the sample spans around 320,000 clones, about nine tenths being singletons. Sequencing was performed on peripheral blood. The receptors were sampled from a woman younger than 45 with COVID-19, enrolled during active disease.

The chain employs TRBV28 and TRBJ1-6; 7 bases align to TRBD1. In germline, CDR1 is MDHEN, CDR2 SYDVKM. J lost 9 bases, V lost 6 bases, and 11 bases had no gene match. The CDR3 length is 15 residues. As DNA, the CDR3 is TGTGCCAGCAGATCACCCACAGGGGCTTCTTCACCCCTCCACTTT. The encoded protein is CASRSPTGASSPLHF. Full variable domain (rest looked up from reference TRBV28 and TRBJ1-6): DVKVTQSSRYLVKRTGEKVFLECVQDMDHENMFWYRQDPGLGLRLIYFSYDVKMKEKGDIPEGYSVSREKKERFSLILESASTNQTSMYLCASRSPTGASSPLHFGNGTRLTVT.

The rearrangement joins TRBV23-1 to TRBJ1-4; the D gene is possibly TRBD1 (5 bases). TRBV23-1 is classed as an ORF, of uncertain function. The V end lost 8 bases, the J end lost 4 bases, and 20 bases lay between the germline ends. This CDR3 contains 16 residues. CDR3 sequence (DNA): TGCGCCAGCTCACAACGTCGGGGGGGGATTAATGAAAAACTGTTTTTT. Translation: CASSQRRGGINEKLFF.

This clone was seen once. The chain uses TRBV24-1 and TRBJ2-5, with D perhaps matching TRBD1 (5 bases). Trimming cost V 4 bases and J 4 bases, with 21 bases left between them. Germline-derived CDR1 and CDR2 are KGHDR and SFDVKD. This CDR3 is built from 17 residues. The chain's CDR3 is CATSDRRGAARRETQYF. The DNA for the CDR3 is TGTGCCACCAGTGACCGGCGTGGGGCAGCCCGACGAGAGACCCAGTACTTC.

The sample holds one count of this clone. J is TRBJ2-3 and V is TRBV27; weak D call: TRBD2 (7 bases). The germline gives CDR1 MNHEY, CDR2 SMNVEV (reference sequence). The V gene lost 6 bases and the J gene lost 6 bases, with 16 bases spanning the gap. This CDR3 has 14 amino acids. For the CDR3, the DNA is TGTGCCAGCAGGCCCCAGGGGCGGGGGGATACGCAGTATTTT. It is translated as CASRPQGRGDTQYF.

The chain has TRBV7-6 and TRBJ1-6; the D is unclear. V was clipped by 4 bases and J by 7 bases, with 17 bases between them. CDR3 length: 16 amino acids. Germline loops: CDR1 SGHVS, CDR2 FNYEAQ. DNA for the CDR3: TGTGCCAGCAGCTCCCGCTTAAGAGAATTGAATTCACCCCTCCACTTT. Translation gives CASSSRLRELNSPLHF.

The V call is TRBV10-3, the J call TRBJ2-2; the match to TRBD2 covers 7 bases. CDR3 length equals 18 residues. V shed 0 bases, J shed 1 base, and the junction held 8 bases outside the gene matches. Per germline, CDR1 ENHRY and CDR2 SYGVKD. Here the CDR3 DNA reads TGTGCCATCAGTGAGTCGGTTTTGGCGGGGGAGAACACCGGGGAGCTGTTTTTT. Its protein product is CAISESVLAGENTGELFF.

This clone occurred a few times. The V call is TRBV7-9, the J call TRBJ1-4, with no clear D. Per the germline V gene, CDR1 is SEHNR and CDR2 is FQNEAQ (reference sequence). The V gene lost 1 base and the J gene lost 8 bases, with 5 bases spanning the gap. The CDR3 length is 12 residues. The chain's CDR3 is CASSLVEEKLFF. The CDR3 DNA sequence: TGTGCCAGCAGCTTAGTAGAGGAAAAACTGTTTTTT.

This clone came up once. This chain joins TRBV5-1 and TRBJ2-3; 8 bases fit TRBD2. Germline lookup yields CDR1 SGHRS and CDR2 YFSETQ. The CDR3 sequence is 15 residues long. J was trimmed by 6 bases and V by 4 bases; bases with no gene match: 10. CDR3 amino acids: CASSGMAGGRDTQYF. The CDR3 DNA is TGCGCCAGCAGCGGTATGGCGGGGGGTAGGGATACGCAGTATTTT.

The chain is built from TRBV5-1 and TRBJ2-3, with 8 nucleotides matching TRBD2. Germline CDR1 reads SGHRS; CDR2 reads YFSETQ. This CDR3 has 14 residues. The V gene end was trimmed by 3 bases and the J gene end by 2 bases; junction bases not matched to a gene: 2. CDR3 in DNA: TGCGCCAGCAGCTCCGGGGGGGCCACAGATACGCAGTATTTT. Its translation is CASSSGGATDTQYF.

In its sample, this clone was seen a few times. This chain joins TRBV2 and TRBJ2-5; 8 positions agree with TRBD1. V gave up 8 bases and J gave up 9 bases; unmatched junction bases: 11. Germline CDR1 is SNHLY and CDR2 is FYNNEI. This CDR3 is 13 amino acids long. Here the CDR3 reads CASAGGTGSSQYF. In DNA form, the CDR3 reads TGTGCCAGCGCAGGGGGCACAGGGTCGTCCCAGTACTTC.

The chain carries TRBV29-1 and TRBJ1-2, with D uncertain. Germline assignment: CDR1 SQVTM and CDR2 ANQGSEA. The length of the CDR3 is 13 residues. Trimming pared 3 bases from V and 0 bases from J, leaving 8 bases between. CDR3 sequence: CSVDSSSNYGYTF. CDR3 nucleotides: TGCAGCGTTGATTCGTCCTCTAACTATGGCTACACCTTC.

This chain joins TRBV6-5 and TRBJ1-2; D is ambiguous. The CDR3 is made up of 13 amino acids. The V end was cut by 4 bases, the J end by 7 bases, with 13 bases between. CDR1 MNHEY and CDR2 SVGAGI come from the germline V gene. Here the CDR3 reads CASSSLGVGGYTF. CDR3 bases: TGTGCCAGCAGTTCACTCGGGGTGGGTGGCTACACCTTC.

J is TRBJ2-5 and V is TRBV6-5, with a tentative D call TRBD1 (6 bases). The CDR3 extends over 14 amino acids. CDR1 MNHEY and CDR2 SVGAGI come from the germline V gene. The V end was cut by 6 bases, the J end by 4 bases, with 15 bases between. CDR3 region: CASRLRGSLETQYF. CDR3 nucleotides: TGTGCCAGCAGGCTCAGGGGTTCTTTAGAGACCCAGTACTTC.